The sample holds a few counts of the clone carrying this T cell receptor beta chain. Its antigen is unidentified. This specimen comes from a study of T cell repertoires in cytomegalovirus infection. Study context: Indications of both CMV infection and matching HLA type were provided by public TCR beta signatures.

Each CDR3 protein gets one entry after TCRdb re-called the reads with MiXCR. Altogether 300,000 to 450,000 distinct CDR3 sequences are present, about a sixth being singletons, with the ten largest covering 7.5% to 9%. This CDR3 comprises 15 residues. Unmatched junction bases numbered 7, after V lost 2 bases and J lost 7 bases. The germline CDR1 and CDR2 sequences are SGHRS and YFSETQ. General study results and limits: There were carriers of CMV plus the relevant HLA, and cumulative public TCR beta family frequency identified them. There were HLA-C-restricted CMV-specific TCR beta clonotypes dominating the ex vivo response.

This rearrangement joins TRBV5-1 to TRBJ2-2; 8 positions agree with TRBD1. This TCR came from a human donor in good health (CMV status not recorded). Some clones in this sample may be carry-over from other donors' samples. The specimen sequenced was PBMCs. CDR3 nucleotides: TGCGCCAGCAGCTTTGGGCCAGGGGGCCTCGGGGAGCTGTTTTTT. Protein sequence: CASSFGPGGLGELFF. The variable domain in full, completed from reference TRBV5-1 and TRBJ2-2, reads KAGVTQTPRYLIKTRGQQVTLSCSPISGHRSVSWYQQTPGQGLQFLFEYFSETQRNKGNFPGRFSGRQFSNSRSEMNVSTLELGDSALYLCASSFGPGGLGELFFGEGSRLTVL.